The sequence of this T cell receptor (beta chain) was determined in a study of identical twins. The study, taken as a whole, reports: Monozygotic twin pairs showed more out-of-frame TCR alpha sharing than models estimated.

In TCRdb, the 5' RACE reads were re-called with MiXCR into one record per CDR3 protein. The sample has about 220,000 distinct CDR3 sequences, approximately 8.3% seen once. The CDR3 has 17 amino acids. The germline CDR1 and CDR2 sequences are MNHEY and SVGAGI. J lost 4 bases, V lost 0 bases, and 11 bases had no gene match. Ten or more counts support this clonotype. What it binds is unknown. These data were also filed under a second study, of yellow fever vaccine responses in identical twins.

Sequenced sample: memory (CD45RO+) T cells sorted from blood. The sequence derives from a young woman in good health. V usage is TRBV6-5 and J usage is TRBJ1-2; 7 bases agree with TRBD1. Written as DNA, the CDR3 is TGTGCCAGCAGTTACTCAGGACAGGAAAGTGATTTCTATGGCTACACCTTC. Its protein product is CASSYSGQESDFYGYTF.